This T cell receptor (beta chain) was found in a study of T cell repertoires in cytomegalovirus infection. About the study: The public TCR beta signatures pointed to both CMV infection and matching HLA type. The study, taken as a whole, reports: CMV carriers with the relevant HLA were identified by cumulative public TCR beta family frequency.

V was pared by 2 bases and J by 7 bases, with 18 bases between. Germline CDR1 MGHRA, CDR2 YSYEKL. This CDR3 spans 16 amino acids. On this clonotype itself: The antigen remains unidentified.

TCRdb fed the reads into MiXCR, producing one record per CDR3 protein. The sample records about 900,000 distinct CDR3 sequences, around a third being singletons. This clonotype was obtained from a human donor in good health (CMV status not recorded). Some clones in this sample may be carry-over from other donors' samples. J is TRBJ2-1 and V is TRBV4-1; D is undetermined. The sample consisted of cultured CD8+ T cells from PBMCs, taken from culture after CMV antigen stimulation. The CDR3 nucleotides are TGCGCCAGCAGCCAAAGAACTCAGGATCGAAGGAATGAGCAGTTCTTC. Its translation is CASSQRTQDRRNEQFF.